What follows are 15 T cell receptor beta chains derived from one specimen sequenced in a study of shared clonotypes between healthy human individuals. This table comes from immunoSEQ multiplex PCR, and its TCRdb copy is limited to in-frame clones, with some not included. The table includes about 990,000 clones, 78% detected once. Sequencing was performed on memory CD4+ T cells from PBMCs. Regarding subset: CD45RA-negative fraction. The receptors derive from a man aged 18 to 30 in good health. Some clones in this sample may be carry-over from other donors' samples.

This clone was detected only a few times. The rearrangement uses TRBV28 and TRBJ2-1; 7 positions match TRBD2. The length of the CDR3 is 14 residues. The germline gives CDR1 MDHEN, CDR2 SYDVKM. Germline trimming cut 4 bases from V and 5 bases from J; bases unmatched to any gene: 5. The CDR3 spells CASSSGLDNNEQFF. CDR3 DNA sequence: TGTGCCAGCAGTTCTGGACTAGACAACAATGAGCAGTTCTTC.

Comments on this clone: This may be a read error, as it is one base from a much larger clone. This chain joins TRBV4-2 and TRBJ2-1, with D unresolved. Germline V lookup: CDR1 LGHNA, CDR2 YNFKEQ. Deletions cut 0 bases from V and 0 bases from J, with 6 bases between. This CDR3 is built from 15 residues. For the CDR3, the DNA is TGTGCCAGCAGCCAAGACGCGAGCTCCTACAATGAGCAGTTCTTC. It specifies CASSQDASSYNEQFF.

This clone appeared many times. The chain recombines TRBV2 with TRBJ1-2; TRBD1 matches 7 bases. Germline CDR1 reads SNHLY; CDR2 reads FYNNEI. The CDR3 sequence is 14 residues long. J lost 8 bases, V lost 4 bases, and 10 bases had no gene match. This CDR3 reads CASSVRQGLSGYTF. CDR3 DNA sequence: TGTGCCAGCAGTGTTCGACAGGGACTAAGCGGCTACACCTTC.

The chain is built from TRBV7-9 and TRBJ2-2; the D gene is possibly TRBD1 (6 bases). Germline CDR1 reads SEHNR; CDR2 reads FQNEAQ (reference sequence). The CDR3 runs 16 residues. V dropped 2 bases and J dropped 5 bases, with 15 bases sitting between them. In nucleotides, the CDR3 is TGTGCCAGCAGCTTACAGGGGCTTTTTAAGACCGGGGAGCTGTTTTTT. Translating it yields CASSLQGLFKTGELFF.

V usage is TRBV5-1 and J usage is TRBJ1-2, with D maybe TRBD1 (6 bases). The CDR3 sequence is 15 residues long. V lost 4 bases, J lost 0 bases, and 13 bases lay in between. Germline values: CDR1 SGHRS, CDR2 YFSETQ. CDR3 sequence: CASSLRTAANYGYTF. CDR3 DNA sequence: TGCGCCAGCAGCCTGAGGACAGCAGCTAACTATGGCTACACCTTC.

V gene TRBV6-5 combines with J gene TRBJ2-5; 7 bases are a match to TRBD2. Per germline, CDR1 MNHEY and CDR2 SVGAGI. The length of the CDR3 is 14 residues. The junction had 8 bases not matched to a gene; V was cut back by 5 bases and J by 5 bases. In DNA, the CDR3 is TGTGCCAGCAGTCCTAGCGGAGGCACCGAGACCCAGTACTTC. This encodes CASSPSGGTETQYF.

CDR3 amino acids: CASSQGTSGRLDTQYF. The CDR3 DNA sequence: TGTGCCAGCAGCCAAGGGACTAGCGGGAGGTTGGATACGCAGTATTTT. The genes are TRBV4-2 and TRBJ2-3; 14 bases fit TRBD2. V trimming: 1 base; J trimming: 6 bases; junction bases outside the gene matches: 3. The CDR3 length is 16 residues. The germline CDR1 and CDR2 sequences are LGHNA and YNFKEQ.

The chain combines TRBV5-4 with TRBJ2-7; 13 bases align to TRBD2. Germline-derived CDR1 and CDR2 are SGHNT and YYREEE (reference sequence). There are 16 residues in the CDR3. Trimming removed 4 bases from V and 0 bases from J; junction bases left unmatched: 4. The CDR3 reads CASSPTSGRSSYEQYF. The CDR3 DNA reads TGTGCCAGCAGCCCGACTAGCGGGAGGAGCTCCTACGAGCAGTACTTC.

The chain is built from TRBV28 and TRBJ1-1; unclear D gene. Trimming left V 5 bases short and J 5 bases short, with 15 bases between. The CDR3 spans 14 residues. Germline CDR1 and CDR2: MDHEN and SYDVKM. The CDR3 here is CASSRTGPGTEAFF. The DNA of the CDR3 is TGTGCCAGCAGTCGAACGGGCCCTGGGACTGAAGCTTTCTTT.

This chain uses TRBV5-1 with TRBJ2-3; tentative D call: TRBD1 (5 bases). Germline values: CDR1 SGHRS, CDR2 YFSETQ. This CDR3 has 14 amino acids. Trimming took off 0 bases at V and 10 bases at J, with 15 bases between the two ends. CDR3 DNA: TGCGCCAGCAGCTTGGACCCGACAGTTCTGGCGCAGTATTTT. Amino acids: CASSLDPTVLAQYF.

The chain joins TRBV30 to TRBJ1-5; TRBD1 might be the D (6 bases). V was trimmed by 0 bases and J by 7 bases, leaving 16 bases between them. Germline-derived CDR1 and CDR2 are GTSNPN and SVGIG (reference sequence). The CDR3 spans 15 residues. The CDR3 region has the DNA TGTGCCTGGAGTGTACGTGGGGGGGCTCGGCAGCCCCAGCATTTT. Its protein is CAWSVRGGARQPQHF.

Notes on this clone: One base separates it from a far larger clone, so it is likely a read error. Other DNA sequences within the sample encode an identical CDR3. V and J are TRBV30 and TRBJ1-1, with a possible D match to TRBD1 (5 bases). Trimming took 1 base from V and 5 from J, leaving 20 bases between them. Germline V gives CDR1 GTSNPN, CDR2 SVGIG (reference sequence). The CDR3 extends over 16 amino acids. The CDR3 is CAWSAFPRGPNTEAFF. Written as DNA, the CDR3 is TGTGCCTGGAGTGCGTTCCCTCGGGGACCCAATACTGAAGCTTTCTTT.

V gene TRBV18 combines with J gene TRBJ2-7; no clear D. In germline, CDR1 is KGHSH, CDR2 LQKENI. Trimming took off 7 bases at V and 2 bases at J, with 12 bases between the two ends. The CDR3 extends over 13 amino acids. The CDR3 is CASCLDVAYEQYF. CDR3 bases: TGTGCCAGCTGCCTAGACGTTGCCTACGAGCAGTACTTC.

This chain uses TRBV12-5 with TRBJ2-5; 7 bases line up with TRBD2. V lost 6 bases and J lost 2; bases outside the gene matches: 3. There are 13 residues in the CDR3. Germline CDR1 and CDR2: LGHNT and FRNRAP. The CDR3 DNA is TGTGCTAGTGGGGGGACTACTCAAGAGACCCAGTACTTC. Encoded protein: CASGGTTQETQYF.

The chain is built from TRBV7-9 and TRBJ2-5; D assignment may be TRBD1 or TRBD2 (5 bases each). Germline loops: CDR1 SEHNR, CDR2 FQNEAQ (reference sequence). The CDR3 covers 14 residues. V was cut by 4 bases and J by 5 bases, with 14 bases left in between. CDR3 coding DNA: TGTGCCAGCAGCTCGACCGGGACCTCTGAGACCCAGTACTTC. It codes for CASSSTGTSETQYF.